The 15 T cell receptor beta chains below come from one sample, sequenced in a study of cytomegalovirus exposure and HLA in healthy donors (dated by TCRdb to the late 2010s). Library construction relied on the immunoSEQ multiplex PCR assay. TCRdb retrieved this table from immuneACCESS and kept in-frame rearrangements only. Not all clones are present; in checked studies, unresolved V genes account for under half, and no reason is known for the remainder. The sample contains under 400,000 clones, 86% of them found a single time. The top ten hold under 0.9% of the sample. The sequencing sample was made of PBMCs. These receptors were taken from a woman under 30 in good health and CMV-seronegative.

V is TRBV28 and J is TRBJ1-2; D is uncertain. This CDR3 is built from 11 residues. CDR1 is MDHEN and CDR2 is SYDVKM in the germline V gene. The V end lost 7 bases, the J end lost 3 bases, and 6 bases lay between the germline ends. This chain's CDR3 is CASKLYYGYTF. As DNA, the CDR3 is TGTGCCAGCAAGCTCTACTATGGCTACACCTTC.

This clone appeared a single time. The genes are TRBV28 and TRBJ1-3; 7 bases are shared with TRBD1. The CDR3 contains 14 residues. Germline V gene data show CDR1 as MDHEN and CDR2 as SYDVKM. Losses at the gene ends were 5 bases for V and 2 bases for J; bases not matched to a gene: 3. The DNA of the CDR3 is TGTGCCAGCAGTGACAGGGTGGCTGGAAACACCATATATTTT. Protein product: CASSDRVAGNTIYF.

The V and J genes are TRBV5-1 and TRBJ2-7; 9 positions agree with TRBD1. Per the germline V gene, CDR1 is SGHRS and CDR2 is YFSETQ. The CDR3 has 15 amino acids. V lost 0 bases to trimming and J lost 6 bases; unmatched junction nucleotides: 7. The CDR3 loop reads CASSLAQGAVGEQYF. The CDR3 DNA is TGCGCCAGCAGCTTGGCACAGGGGGCGGTAGGCGAGCAGTACTTC.

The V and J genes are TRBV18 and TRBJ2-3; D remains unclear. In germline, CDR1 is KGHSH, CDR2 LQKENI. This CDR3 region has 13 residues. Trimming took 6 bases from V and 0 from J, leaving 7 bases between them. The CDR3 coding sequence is TGTGCCAGCTCCCAAACTAGCACAGATACGCAGTATTTT. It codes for CASSQTSTDTQYF.

The CDR3 here is CASSLTSGNSYEQYF. For the CDR3, the DNA is TGTGCCAGTAGTTTGACTAGCGGGAACTCCTACGAGCAGTACTTC. This chain uses TRBV19 with TRBJ2-7, with 11 bases that match TRBD2. J was trimmed by 0 bases and V by 5 bases; bases with no gene match: 3. This CDR3 contains 15 residues. Germline V CDR1 and CDR2: LNHDA, SQIVND (reference sequence). The full variable domain, with the rest looked up from reference TRBV19 and TRBJ2-7, is DGGITQSPKYLFRKEGQNVTLSCEQNLNHDAMYWYRQDPGQGLRLIYYSQIVNDFQKGDIAEGYSVSREKKESFPLTVTSAQKNPTAFYLCASSLTSGNSYEQYFGPGTRLTVT.

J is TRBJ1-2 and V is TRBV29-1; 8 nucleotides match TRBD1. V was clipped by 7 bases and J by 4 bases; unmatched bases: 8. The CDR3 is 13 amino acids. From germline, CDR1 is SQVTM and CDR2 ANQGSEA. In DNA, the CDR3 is TGCAGCGCCCGGACAGGGAGGCCCTATGGCTACACCTTC. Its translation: CSARTGRPYGYTF.

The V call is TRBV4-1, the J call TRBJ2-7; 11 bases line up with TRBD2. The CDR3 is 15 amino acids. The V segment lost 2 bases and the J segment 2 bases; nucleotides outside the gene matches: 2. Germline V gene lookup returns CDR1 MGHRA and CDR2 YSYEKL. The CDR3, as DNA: TGCGCCAGCAGCCAACTAGCGGGGGGTACCTACGAGCAGTACTTC. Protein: CASSQLAGGTYEQYF.

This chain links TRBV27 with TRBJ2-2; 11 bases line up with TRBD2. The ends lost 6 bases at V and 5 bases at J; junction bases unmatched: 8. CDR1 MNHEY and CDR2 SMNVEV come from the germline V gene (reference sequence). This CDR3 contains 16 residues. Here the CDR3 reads CASSHFSGRATGELFF. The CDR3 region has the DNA TGTGCCAGCAGCCATTTTAGCGGGAGGGCAACCGGGGAGCTGTTTTTT.

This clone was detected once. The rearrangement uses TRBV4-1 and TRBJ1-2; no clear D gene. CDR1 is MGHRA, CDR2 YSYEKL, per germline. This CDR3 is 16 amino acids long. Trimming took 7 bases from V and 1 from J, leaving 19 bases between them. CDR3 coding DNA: TGCGCCAGCAAGATGTCGCGAGACCGGGGTAACTATGGCTACACCTTC. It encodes CASKMSRDRGNYGYTF.

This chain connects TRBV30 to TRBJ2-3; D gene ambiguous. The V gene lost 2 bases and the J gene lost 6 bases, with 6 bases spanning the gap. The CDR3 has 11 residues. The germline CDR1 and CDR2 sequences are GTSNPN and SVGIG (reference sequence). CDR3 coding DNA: TGTGCCTGGAGTAACGGGGATACGCAGTATTTT. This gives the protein CAWSNGDTQYF.

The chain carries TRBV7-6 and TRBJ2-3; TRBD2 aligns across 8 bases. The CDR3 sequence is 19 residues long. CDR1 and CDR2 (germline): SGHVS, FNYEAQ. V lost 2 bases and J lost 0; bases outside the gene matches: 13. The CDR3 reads CASSLLGRISGVSTDTQYF. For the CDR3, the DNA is TGTGCCAGCAGCTTATTGGGGAGGATTAGCGGGGTGAGCACAGATACGCAGTATTTT. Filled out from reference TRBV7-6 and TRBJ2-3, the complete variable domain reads GAGVSQSPRYKVTKRGQDVALRCDPISGHVSLYWYRQALGQGPEFLTYFNYEAQQDKSGLPNDRFSAERPEGSISTLTIQRTEQRDSAMYRCASSLLGRISGVSTDTQYFGPGTRLTVL.

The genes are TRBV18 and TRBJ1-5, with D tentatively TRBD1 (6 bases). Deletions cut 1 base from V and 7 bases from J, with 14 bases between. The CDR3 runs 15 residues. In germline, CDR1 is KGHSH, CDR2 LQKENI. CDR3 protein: CASSPQGEGSQPQHF. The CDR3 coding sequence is TGTGCCAGCTCACCACAGGGGGAGGGAAGCCAGCCCCAGCATTTT.

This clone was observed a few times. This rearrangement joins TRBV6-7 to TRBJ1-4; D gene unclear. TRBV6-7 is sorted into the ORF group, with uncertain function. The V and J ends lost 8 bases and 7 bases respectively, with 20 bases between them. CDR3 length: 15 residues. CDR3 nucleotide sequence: TGTGCCAGCGGTTTACGTATGAGGAATAGTGAAAAACTGTTTTTT. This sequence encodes CASGLRMRNSEKLFF.

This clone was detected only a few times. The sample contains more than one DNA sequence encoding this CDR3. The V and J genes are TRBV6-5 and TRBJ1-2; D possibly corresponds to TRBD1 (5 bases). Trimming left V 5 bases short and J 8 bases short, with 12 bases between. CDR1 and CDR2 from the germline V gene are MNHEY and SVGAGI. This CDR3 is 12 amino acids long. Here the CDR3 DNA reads TGTGCCAGCAGTCCGGGAGGGGAGGGCTACACCTTC. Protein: CASSPGGEGYTF.

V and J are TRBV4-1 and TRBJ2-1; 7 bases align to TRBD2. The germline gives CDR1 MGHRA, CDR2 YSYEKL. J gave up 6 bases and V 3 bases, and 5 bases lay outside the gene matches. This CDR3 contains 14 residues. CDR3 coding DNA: TGCGCCAGCAGCCAGTTACTAGCGTTCAATGAGCAGTTCTTC. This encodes CASSQLLAFNEQFF.